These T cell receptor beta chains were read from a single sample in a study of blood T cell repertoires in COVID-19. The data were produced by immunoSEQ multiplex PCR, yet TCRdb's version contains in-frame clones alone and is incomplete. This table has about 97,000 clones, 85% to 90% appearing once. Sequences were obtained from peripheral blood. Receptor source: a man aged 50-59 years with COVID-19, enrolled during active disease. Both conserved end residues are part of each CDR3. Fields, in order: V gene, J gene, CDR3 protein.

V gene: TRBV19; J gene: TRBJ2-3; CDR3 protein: CASSINTDTQYF
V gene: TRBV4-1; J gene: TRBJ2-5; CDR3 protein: CASSQDGQGALETQYF
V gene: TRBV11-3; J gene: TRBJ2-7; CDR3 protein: CASSHDRTVLYF
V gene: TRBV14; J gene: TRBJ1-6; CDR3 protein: CASSQEVRVSPLHF
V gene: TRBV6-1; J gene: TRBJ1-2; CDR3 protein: CASSEAGSYGYTF
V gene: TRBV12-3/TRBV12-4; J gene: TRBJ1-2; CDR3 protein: CASNFRGYTF
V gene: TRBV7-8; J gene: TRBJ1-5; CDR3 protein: CASSLAGGSQPQHF
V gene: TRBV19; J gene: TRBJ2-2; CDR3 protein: CASSRQPNTGELFF
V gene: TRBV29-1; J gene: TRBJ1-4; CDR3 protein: CSVEKTRGGGKLFF
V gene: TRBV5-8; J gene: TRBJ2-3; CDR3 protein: CASSLGQGARDTQYF
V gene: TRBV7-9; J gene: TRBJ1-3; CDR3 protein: CASSPITGGLNTIYF
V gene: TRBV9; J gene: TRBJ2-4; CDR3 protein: CASSAVDRGKNIQYF
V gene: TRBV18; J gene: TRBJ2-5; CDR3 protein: CASSLDIAETQYF
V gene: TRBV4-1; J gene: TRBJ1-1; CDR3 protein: CASSQILLGTGGRMNTEAFF
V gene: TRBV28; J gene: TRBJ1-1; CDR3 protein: CASSFRGWYIGTEAFF
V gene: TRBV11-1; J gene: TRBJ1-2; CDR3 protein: CASSSTYSGYTF
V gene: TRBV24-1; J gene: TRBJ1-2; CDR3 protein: CATSHHRGYGYTF
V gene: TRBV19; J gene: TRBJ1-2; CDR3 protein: CASSLTGNYGYTF
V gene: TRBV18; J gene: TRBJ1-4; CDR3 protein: CASSPPDRVSTNEKLFF
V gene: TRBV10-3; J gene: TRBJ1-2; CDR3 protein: CAISDGTEDGYTF
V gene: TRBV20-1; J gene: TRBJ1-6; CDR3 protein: CSASRQGASYNSPLHF
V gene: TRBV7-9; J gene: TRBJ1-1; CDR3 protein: CASSLGTAPMNTEAFF
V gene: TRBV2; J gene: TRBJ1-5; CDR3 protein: CASSLDRDQPQHF
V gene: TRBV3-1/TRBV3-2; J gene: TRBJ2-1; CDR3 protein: CASSQDSDEQFF
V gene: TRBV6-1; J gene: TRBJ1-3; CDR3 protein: CASSEQIGGSGNTIYF
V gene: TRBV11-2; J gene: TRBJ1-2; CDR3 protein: CASSLRQGLVPYGYTF
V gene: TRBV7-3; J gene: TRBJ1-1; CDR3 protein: CASSPGTGATEAFF
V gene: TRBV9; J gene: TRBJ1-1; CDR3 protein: CASSPWDRGRGTEAFF
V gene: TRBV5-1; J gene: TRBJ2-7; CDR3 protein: CASSLSGLESYEQYF
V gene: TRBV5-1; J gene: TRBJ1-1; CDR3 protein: CASSLGAQAMNTEAFF
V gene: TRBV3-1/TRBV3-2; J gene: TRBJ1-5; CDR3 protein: CASSLSDRVSQPQHF
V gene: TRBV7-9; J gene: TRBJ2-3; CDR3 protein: CASEGTSTDTQYF
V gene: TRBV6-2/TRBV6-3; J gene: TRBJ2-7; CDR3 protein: CASSSTTSGAYEQYF
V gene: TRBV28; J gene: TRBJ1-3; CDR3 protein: CASSTDMIDTIYF
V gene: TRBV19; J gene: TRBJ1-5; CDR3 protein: CASSRQGAGNQPQHF
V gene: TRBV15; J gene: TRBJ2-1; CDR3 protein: CATSGLAGDEQFF
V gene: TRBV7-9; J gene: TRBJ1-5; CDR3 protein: CASGSSNQPQHF
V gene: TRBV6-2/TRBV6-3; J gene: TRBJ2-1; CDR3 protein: CASSQGLGSYNEQFF
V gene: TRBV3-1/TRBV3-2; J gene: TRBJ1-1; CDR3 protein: CASSPLTGNTEAFF
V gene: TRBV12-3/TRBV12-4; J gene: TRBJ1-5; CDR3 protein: CASSLRGGQPQHF
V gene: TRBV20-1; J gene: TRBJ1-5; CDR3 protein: CSASIGSSNQPQHF
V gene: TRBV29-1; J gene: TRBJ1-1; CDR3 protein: CSVVGVGTEAFF
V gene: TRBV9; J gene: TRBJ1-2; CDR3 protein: CASSVSPTLDTNYGYTF
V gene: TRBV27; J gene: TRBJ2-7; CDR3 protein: CASSLLLRKRDFSYEQYF
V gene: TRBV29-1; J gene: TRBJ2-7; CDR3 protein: CSVTGTGRYEQYF
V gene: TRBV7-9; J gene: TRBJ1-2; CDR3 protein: CASSHGQDYGYTF
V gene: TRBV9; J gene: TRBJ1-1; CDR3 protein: CASSARGQTGTEAFF
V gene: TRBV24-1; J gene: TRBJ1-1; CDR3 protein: CATSEPGNTEAFF
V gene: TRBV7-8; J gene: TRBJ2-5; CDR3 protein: CASSLEGLAGLVGTQYF
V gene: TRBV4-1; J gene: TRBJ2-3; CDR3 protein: CASSGTYPTDTQYF
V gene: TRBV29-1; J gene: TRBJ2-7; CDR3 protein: CSAGGDRGKEQYF
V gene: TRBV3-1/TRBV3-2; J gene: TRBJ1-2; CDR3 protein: CASSHLSLKNYGYTF